This T cell receptor beta chain came from a study of CD8+ T cells in alopecia areata. The wider study: It was 6 to 18 months of tofacitinib, and then there were 6 months off drug.

Looked up from germline, CDR1 is MGHDK and CDR2 is SYGVNS. Between the trimmed V and J ends, which lost 5 bases and 1 base, there was a span of 11 bases. CDR3 length equals 15 residues. The authors extracted RNA and reverse transcribed it into cDNA as the sequencing template. Profiling relied on immunoSEQ multiplex PCR, and the TCRdb table lists in-frame clones only, not all of them. The data hold approximately 220,000 clones, with more than 30% observed a single time. Treatment indicated: oral pan-JAK inhibitor, 5-10 mg twice daily. Turning to this clone: Its antigen is still unknown.

Study-wide points: The study found that many expanded lesional clones persisted in scalp and blood during tofacitinib.

The TCR originated in a human donor with alopecia areata. The source was CD4+ T cells sorted from blood, collected between weeks 30 and 35, from a patient treated with tofacitinib. V and J are TRBV25-1 and TRBJ2-2; D might be TRBD1 (6 bases). CDR3 coding DNA: TGTGCCAGCAGTATCCAGGGACAGAACACCGGGGAGCTGTTTTTT. Residues: CASSIQGQNTGELFF.